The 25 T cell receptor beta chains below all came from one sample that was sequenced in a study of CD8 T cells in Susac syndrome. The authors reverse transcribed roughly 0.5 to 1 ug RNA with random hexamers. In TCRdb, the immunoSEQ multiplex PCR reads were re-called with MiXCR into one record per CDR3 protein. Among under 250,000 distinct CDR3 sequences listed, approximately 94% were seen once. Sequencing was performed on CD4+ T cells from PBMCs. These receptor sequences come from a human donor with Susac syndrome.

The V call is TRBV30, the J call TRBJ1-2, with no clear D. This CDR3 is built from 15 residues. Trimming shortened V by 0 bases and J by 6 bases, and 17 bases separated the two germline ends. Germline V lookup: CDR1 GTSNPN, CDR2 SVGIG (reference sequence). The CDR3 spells CAWSVSLTGRDGYTF. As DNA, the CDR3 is TGTGCCTGGAGTGTATCCCTGACGGGTCGGGATGGCTACACCTTC.

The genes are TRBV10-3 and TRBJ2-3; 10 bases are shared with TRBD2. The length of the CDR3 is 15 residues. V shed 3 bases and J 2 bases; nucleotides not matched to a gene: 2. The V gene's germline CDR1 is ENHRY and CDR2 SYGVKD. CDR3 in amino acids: CAISDLAGVTDTQYF. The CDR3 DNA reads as TGTGCCATCAGTGATCTAGCGGGGGTCACAGATACGCAGTATTTT.

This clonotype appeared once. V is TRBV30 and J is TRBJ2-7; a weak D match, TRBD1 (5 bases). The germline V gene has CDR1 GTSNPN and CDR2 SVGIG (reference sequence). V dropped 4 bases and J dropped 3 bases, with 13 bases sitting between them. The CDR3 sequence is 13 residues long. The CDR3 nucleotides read TGTGCCTGGAAGCAGGGTGTCCGCTACGAGCAGTACTTC. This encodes CAWKQGVRYEQYF. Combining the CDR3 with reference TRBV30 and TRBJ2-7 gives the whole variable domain SQTIHQWPATLVQPVGSPLSLECTVEGTSNPNLYWYRQAAGRGLQLLFYSVGIGQISSEVPQNLSASRPQDRQFILSSKKLLLSDSGFYLCAWKQGVRYEQYFGPGTRLTVT.

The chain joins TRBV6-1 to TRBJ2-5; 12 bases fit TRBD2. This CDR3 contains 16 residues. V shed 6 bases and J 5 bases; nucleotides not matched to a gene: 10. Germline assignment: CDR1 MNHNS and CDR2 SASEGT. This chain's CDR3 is CASSSDSGTSGETQYF. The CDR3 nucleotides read TGTGCCAGCAGCTCTGACTCCGGGACTAGCGGGGAGACCCAGTACTTC.

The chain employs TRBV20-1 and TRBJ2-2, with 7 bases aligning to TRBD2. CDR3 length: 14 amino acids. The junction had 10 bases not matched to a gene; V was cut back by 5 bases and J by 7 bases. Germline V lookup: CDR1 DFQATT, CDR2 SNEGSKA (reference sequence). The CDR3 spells CSAPRGRAGGELFF. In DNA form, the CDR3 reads TGCAGTGCTCCTCGGGGGAGGGCTGGCGGGGAGCTGTTTTTT.

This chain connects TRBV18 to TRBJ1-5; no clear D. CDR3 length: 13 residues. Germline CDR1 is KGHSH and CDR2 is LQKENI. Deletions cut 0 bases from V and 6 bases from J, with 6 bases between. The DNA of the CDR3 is TGTGCCAGCTCACCACCACGGGGTCAGCCCCAGCATTTT. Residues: CASSPPRGQPQHF.

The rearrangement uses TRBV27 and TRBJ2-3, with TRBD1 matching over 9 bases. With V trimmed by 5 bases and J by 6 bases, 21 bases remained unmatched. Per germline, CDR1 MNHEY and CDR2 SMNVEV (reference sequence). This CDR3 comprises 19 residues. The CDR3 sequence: CASSAPGQGVSPGFDTQYF. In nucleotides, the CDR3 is TGTGCCAGCAGTGCCCCGGGACAGGGTGTATCCCCGGGATTCGATACGCAGTATTTT.

The CDR3 DNA follows: TGTGCCATCAGTGGGTCAGCCGAGACCACCGGGGAGCTGTTTTTT. This codes for CAISGSAETTGELFF. This chain joins TRBV10-3 and TRBJ2-2, with D hard to call. Germline V gene sequence: CDR1 ENHRY, CDR2 SYGVKD. V gave up 4 bases and J gave up 4 bases, with 13 bases separating them. The CDR3 contains 15 residues.

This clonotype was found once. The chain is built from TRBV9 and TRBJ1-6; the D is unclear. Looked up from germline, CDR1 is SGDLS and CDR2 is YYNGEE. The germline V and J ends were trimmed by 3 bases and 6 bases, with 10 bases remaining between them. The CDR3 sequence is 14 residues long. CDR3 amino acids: CASSGERINSPLHF. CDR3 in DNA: TGTGCCAGCAGCGGGGAAAGGATTAATTCACCCCTCCACTTT.

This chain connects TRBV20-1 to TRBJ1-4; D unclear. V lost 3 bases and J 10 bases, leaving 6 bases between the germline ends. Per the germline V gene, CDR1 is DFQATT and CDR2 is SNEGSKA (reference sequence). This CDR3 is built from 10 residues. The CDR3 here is CSASAGKLFF. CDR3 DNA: TGCAGTGCTAGTGCGGGAAAACTGTTTTTT.

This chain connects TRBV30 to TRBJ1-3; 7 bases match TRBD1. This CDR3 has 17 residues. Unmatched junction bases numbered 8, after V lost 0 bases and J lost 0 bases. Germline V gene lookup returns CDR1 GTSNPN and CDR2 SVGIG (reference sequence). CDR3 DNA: TGTGCCTGGAGTGTACCCGACAGGGTAGTCTCTGGAAACACCATATATTTT. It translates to CAWSVPDRVVSGNTIYF. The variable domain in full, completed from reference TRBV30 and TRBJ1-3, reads SQTIHQWPATLVQPVGSPLSLECTVEGTSNPNLYWYRQAAGRGLQLLFYSVGIGQISSEVPQNLSASRPQDRQFILSSKKLLLSDSGFYLCAWSVPDRVVSGNTIYFGEGSWLTVV.

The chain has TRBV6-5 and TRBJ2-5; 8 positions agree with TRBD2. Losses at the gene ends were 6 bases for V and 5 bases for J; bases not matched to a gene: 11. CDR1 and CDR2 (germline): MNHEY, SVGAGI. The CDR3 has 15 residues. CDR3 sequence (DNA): TGTGCCAGCAGCTCTCTCCGGGGGGGTTTCGAGACCCAGTACTTC. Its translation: CASSSLRGGFETQYF.

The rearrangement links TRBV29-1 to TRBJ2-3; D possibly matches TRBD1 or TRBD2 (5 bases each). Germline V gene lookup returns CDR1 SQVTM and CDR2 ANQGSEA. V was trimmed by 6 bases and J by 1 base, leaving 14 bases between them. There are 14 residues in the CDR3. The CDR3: CSVGRGAGTDTQYF. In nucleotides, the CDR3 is TGCAGCGTCGGTCGAGGGGCTGGCACAGATACGCAGTATTTT.

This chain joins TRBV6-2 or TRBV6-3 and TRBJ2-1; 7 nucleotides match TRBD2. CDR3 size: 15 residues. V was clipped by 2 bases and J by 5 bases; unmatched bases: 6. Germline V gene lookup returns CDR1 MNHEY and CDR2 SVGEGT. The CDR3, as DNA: TGTGCCAGCAGTTACGAACTAGCGAATCACAATGAGCAGTTCTTC. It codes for CASSYELANHNEQFF.

CDR3 region: CASSWVVSTDTQYF. DNA of the CDR3: TGCGCCAGCAGCTGGGTAGTTAGCACAGATACGCAGTATTTT. J is TRBJ2-3 and V is TRBV5-1; unclear D gene. The CDR3 runs to 14 residues. The V end lost 3 bases, the J end lost 0 bases, and 8 bases lay between the germline ends. CDR1 and CDR2 (germline): SGHRS, YFSETQ.

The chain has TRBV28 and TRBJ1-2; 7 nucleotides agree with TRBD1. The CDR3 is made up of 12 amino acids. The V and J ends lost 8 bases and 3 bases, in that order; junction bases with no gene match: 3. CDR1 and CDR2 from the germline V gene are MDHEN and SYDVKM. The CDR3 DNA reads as TGTGCCAGCCGACAGGGTTACTATGGCTACACCTTC. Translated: CASRQGYYGYTF.

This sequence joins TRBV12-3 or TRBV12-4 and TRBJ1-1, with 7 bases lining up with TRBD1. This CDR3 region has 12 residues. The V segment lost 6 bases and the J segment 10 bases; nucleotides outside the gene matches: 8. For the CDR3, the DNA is TGTGCCAGCAGCGCAACGACAGGGTCAGCTTTCTTT. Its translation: CASSATTGSAFF.

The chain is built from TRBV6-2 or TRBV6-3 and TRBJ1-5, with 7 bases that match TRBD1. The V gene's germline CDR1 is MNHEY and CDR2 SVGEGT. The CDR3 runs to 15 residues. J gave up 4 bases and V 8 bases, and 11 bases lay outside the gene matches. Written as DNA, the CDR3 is TGTGCCAGCGAAACAGGGGCGGGGGTAAATCAGCCCCAGCATTTT. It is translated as CASETGAGVNQPQHF.

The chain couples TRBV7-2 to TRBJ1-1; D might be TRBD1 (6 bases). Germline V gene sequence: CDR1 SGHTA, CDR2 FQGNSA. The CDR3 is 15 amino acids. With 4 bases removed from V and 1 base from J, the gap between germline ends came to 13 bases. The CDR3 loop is CASSSTGLRNTEAFF. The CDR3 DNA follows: TGTGCCAGCAGCTCTACAGGGTTACGGAACACTGAAGCTTTCTTT.

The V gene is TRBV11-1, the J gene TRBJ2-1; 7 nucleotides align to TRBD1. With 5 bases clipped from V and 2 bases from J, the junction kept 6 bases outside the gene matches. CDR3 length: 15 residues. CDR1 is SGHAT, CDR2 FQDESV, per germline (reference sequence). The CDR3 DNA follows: TGTGCCAGCAGCCTTCGACAGGGTCCCTACAATGAGCAGTTCTTC. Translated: CASSLRQGPYNEQFF.

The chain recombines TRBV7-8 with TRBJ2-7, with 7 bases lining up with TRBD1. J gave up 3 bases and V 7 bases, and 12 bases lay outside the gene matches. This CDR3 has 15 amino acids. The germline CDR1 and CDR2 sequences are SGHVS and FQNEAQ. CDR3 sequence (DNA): TGTGCCAGCACCCTAAACAGGGGCTCGAGCTACGAGCAGTACTTC. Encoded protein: CASTLNRGSSYEQYF.

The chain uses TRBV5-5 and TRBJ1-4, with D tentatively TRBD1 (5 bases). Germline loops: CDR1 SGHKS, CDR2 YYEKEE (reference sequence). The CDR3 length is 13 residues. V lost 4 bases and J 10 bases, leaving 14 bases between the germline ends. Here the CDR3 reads CASSQGGGRKLFF. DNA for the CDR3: TGTGCCAGCAGCCAGGGTGGAGGAAGAAAACTGTTTTTT. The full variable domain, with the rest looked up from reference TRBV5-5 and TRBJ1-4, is DAGVTQSPTHLIKTRGQQVTLRCSPISGHKSVSWYQQVLGQGPQFIFQYYEKEERGRGNFPDRFSARQFPNYSSELNVNALLLGDSALYLCASSQGGGRKLFFGSGTQLSVL.

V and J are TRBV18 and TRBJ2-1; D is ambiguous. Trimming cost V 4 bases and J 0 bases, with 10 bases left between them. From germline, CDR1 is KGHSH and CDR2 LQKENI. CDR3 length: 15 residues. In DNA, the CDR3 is TGTGCCAGCTCACAACCTGGAAGCTCCTACAATGAGCAGTTCTTC. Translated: CASSQPGSSYNEQFF.

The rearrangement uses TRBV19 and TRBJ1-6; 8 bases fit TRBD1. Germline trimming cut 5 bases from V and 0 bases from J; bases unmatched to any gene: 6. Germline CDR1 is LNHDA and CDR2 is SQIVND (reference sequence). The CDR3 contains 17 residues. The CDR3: CASSPRTGSSYNSPLHF. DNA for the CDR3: TGTGCCAGTAGTCCACGGACAGGGAGCTCCTATAATTCACCCCTCCACTTT. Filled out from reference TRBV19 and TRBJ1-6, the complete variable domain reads DGGITQSPKYLFRKEGQNVTLSCEQNLNHDAMYWYRQDPGQGLRLIYYSQIVNDFQKGDIAEGYSVSREKKESFPLTVTSAQKNPTAFYLCASSPRTGSSYNSPLHFGNGTRLTVT.

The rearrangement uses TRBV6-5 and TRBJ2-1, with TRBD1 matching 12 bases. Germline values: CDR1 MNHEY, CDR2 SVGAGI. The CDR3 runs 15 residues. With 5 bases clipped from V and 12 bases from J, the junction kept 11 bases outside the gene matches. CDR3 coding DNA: TGTGCCAGCAGTGGGCCGGGACAGGGGGCCTCGGGGCAGTTCTTC. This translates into CASSGPGQGASGQFF.